The TCR beta chain under discussion was sequenced for a study of regulatory T cells in long-lasting Graves disease. With respect to this clonotype: A much larger clone sits a single nucleotide away, making a read error possible.

Relying on iRepertoire HTBI primers and Arm-PCR of CDR3 regions, the team built TCR beta libraries. From the multiplex PCR reads, TCRdb called clonotypes with MiXCR, one entry per CDR3 protein. The table lists about 440,000 distinct CDR3 sequences, more than 12% of them singletons, with 15% to 20% in the top ten. The CDR3 runs to 16 residues. Germline lookup yields CDR1 MNHEY and CDR2 SVGEGT. As to time point: newly diagnosed GD, antithyroid drugs for less than 3 months. RNA isolated from PBMCs was used to make the TCR library. This sample was shared with a second study, whose subject was T cells in Graves' hyperthyroidism and ophthalmopathy. That paper adds: Ophthalmopathy stood apart from stable hyperthyroidism in a 13 V-J model.

The sample in question was peripheral blood mononuclear cells (PBMCs), obtained at new diagnosis, from a patient treated with antithyroid drugs. The clonotype comes from a woman aged 25 to 39 with Graves disease. The V gene is TRBV6-2 or TRBV6-3, the J gene TRBJ2-5, with 10 nucleotides matching TRBD2. CDR3 DNA: TGTGCCAGCAGCCCTGGACTAGCGGTGTACCAAGAGGCCCAGTACTTC. Protein product: CASSPGLAVYQEAQYF.